This is a list of T cell receptor beta chains from one sample in a study of post-analysis software for immune sequencing data. In TCRdb, the PCR reads were re-called with MiXCR into one record per CDR3 protein. The data contain about 570,000 distinct CDR3 sequences, around 34% of them singletons. The material sequenced was blood. These receptors came from a girl aged 2-17 years with multiple sclerosis. The CDR3 runs from the conserved cysteine through the conserved F or W. Fields, in order: clone size, D gene, V gene, J gene, CDR3 DNA, CDR3 protein. D genes are given only for firm matches. A clone size is listed for some rows: how often the clone was seen (once, few, many), or a class if it is expanded.

-	-	TRBV7-3	TRBJ2-3	TGTGCCAGCAGTCTACTCGGGGGAGCAGATACGCAGTATTTT	CASSLLGGADTQYF
-	-	TRBV28	TRBJ2-7	TGTGCCAGCAGTTCCCTGGGGGTTGGCGAGCAGTACTTC	CASSSLGVGEQYF
-	TRBD2	TRBV18	TRBJ2-3	TGTGCCAGCTCACCACCACCGGGGGGGCTCACAGATACGCAGTATTTT	CASSPPPGGLTDTQYF
few	TRBD1	TRBV29-1	TRBJ1-1	TGCAGCGGCTACACAGGGGGCACTGAAGCTTTCTTT	CSGYTGGTEAFF
many	-	TRBV7-2	TRBJ2-7	TGTGCCAGCAGCTTAAATTTAAAGGAGCAGTACTTC	CASSLNLKEQYF
-	TRBD2	TRBV12-3/TRBV12-4	TRBJ2-7	TGTGCCAGCAGTTTTTTAGCGGGGGGCTACGAGCAGTACTTC	CASSFLAGGYEQYF
few	TRBD1	TRBV20-1	TRBJ1-2	TGCAGTGCCCATGGGACAGGTTCTGGCTACACCTTC	CSAHGTGSGYTF
few	-	TRBV6-5	TRBJ1-6	TGTGCCAGCAGCCGCACGGACCGGAACTATAATTCACCCCTCCACTTT	CASSRTDRNYNSPLHF
-	-	TRBV29-1	TRBJ2-5	TGCAGCGTCCTAGCCATCCGGGACAAGCGCCCCCTAGAGTACTTC	CSVLAIRDKRPLEYF
-	TRBD1	TRBV28	TRBJ1-1	TGTGCCAGCAGTTTTTTGGGACAGGGGGCGCATACTGAAGCTTTCTTT	CASSFLGQGAHTEAFF
-	-	TRBV4-1	TRBJ2-2	TGCGCCAGCAGCCAACTTCGTGCGGGGTCAGGCACCGGGGAGCTGTTTTTT	CASSQLRAGSGTGELFF
-	TRBD2	TRBV5-1	TRBJ2-1	TGCGCCAGCAGCTTGGGGATCGGGGGGATGTACAATGAGCAGTTCTTC	CASSLGIGGMYNEQFF
-	-	TRBV18	TRBJ1-6	TGTGCCAGCTCACCTACTGGGGGGTCGAATAATTCACCCCTCCACTTT	CASSPTGGSNNSPLHF
-	-	TRBV7-3	TRBJ1-1	TGTGCCAGCAGCTTAACAGGGGTACGCACTGAAGCTTTCTTT	CASSLTGVRTEAFF
-	TRBD1	TRBV12-3/TRBV12-4	TRBJ2-3	TGTGCCAGCAGTGCCCCCCCCGGGACAGGGTTTACCACAGATACGCAGTATTTT	CASSAPPGTGFTTDTQYF
-	-	TRBV6-6	TRBJ1-1	TGTGCCAGCAGCGCAGGGGCGTTTTACACTGAAGCTTTCTTT	CASSAGAFYTEAFF
-	-	TRBV9	TRBJ1-2	TGTGCCAGCAGCGTAGAGGTGAGGGCCTCTGACTATGGCTACACCTTC	CASSVEVRASDYGYTF
few	TRBD1	TRBV20-1	TRBJ1-1	TGCAGTGCCCGACAGGGGGCAGGTACTGAAGCTTTCTTT	CSARQGAGTEAFF